These T cell receptor beta chains were read from a single sample in a study of OX40 agonist ivuxolimab in advanced cancers. Assay used: immunoSEQ multiplex PCR; TCRdb lists only in-frame clones, some missing. The sample shows about 35,000 clones, about 90% of them seen only once. This material consisted of CD4+ or CD8+ T cells sorted from blood, taken in a trial of the OX40 agonist ivuxolimab. The receptors were sampled from an adult with an advanced solid tumor such as melanoma, head and neck, liver or kidney cancer. Both conserved end residues are part of each CDR3. The order of the fields is J gene, clone size, V gene, D gene, CDR3 protein, CDR3 DNA. The D gene is left open where the match is weak. Some rows mark clone size as missing; the rest say once, few, many or name a class of expanded clone.

>TRBJ2-1|.|TRBV29-1|TRBD1
CSGGQGGEQFF
TGCAGCGGCGGACAGGGGGGTGAGCAGTTCTTC
>TRBJ2-1|.|TRBV6-1|TRBD2
CASSSTSGDYNEQFF
TGTGCCAGCAGTTCGACTAGCGGGGATTACAATGAGCAGTTCTTC
>TRBJ1-1|.|TRBV5-5|TRBD1
CASRLVGQGNTEAFF
TGTGCCAGCAGATTAGTGGGACAGGGGAACACTGAAGCTTTCTTT
>TRBJ1-3|.|TRBV27|.
CASKESSGNTIYF
TGTGCCAGCAAGGAGTCCTCTGGAAACACCATATATTTT
>TRBJ1-5|.|TRBV6-6|.
CASSSGWNQPQHF
TGTGCCAGCAGTTCGGGGTGGAATCAGCCCCAGCATTTT
>TRBJ2-3|.|TRBV19|TRBD1
CASSFHRGDTQYF
TGTGCCAGTAGTTTTCACAGGGGAGATACGCAGTATTTT
>TRBJ2-1|.|TRBV4-1|TRBD1
CASSPGTGVYNEQFF
TGCGCCAGCAGCCCCGGGACAGGGGTCTACAATGAGCAGTTCTTC
>TRBJ2-7|.|TRBV6-4|TRBD2
CASNPSGSYEQYF
TGTGCCAGCAATCCTAGCGGGAGTTACGAGCAGTACTTC
>TRBJ2-1|.|TRBV28|.
CASSPAARNEQFF
TGTGCCAGCAGTCCTGCCGCTAGGAATGAGCAGTTCTTC
>TRBJ2-3|.|TRBV27|TRBD2
CASRPGLAGEQYF
TGTGCCAGCAGGCCAGGACTAGCGGGAGAACAATATTTT
>TRBJ2-1|.|TRBV15|.
CATSSTDYNEQFF
TGTGCCACCAGCAGTACAGATTACAATGAGCAGTTCTTC
>TRBJ2-5|.|TRBV9|.
CASSVGPSQYKGETQYF
TGTGCCAGCAGCGTAGGCCCCTCTCAATATAAAGGGGAGACCCAGTACTTC
>TRBJ2-5|.|TRBV19|TRBD1
CASSLSRDRTFQETQYF
TGTGCCAGTAGTTTGAGCCGGGACAGAACTTTCCAAGAGACCCAGTACTTC
>TRBJ2-7|.|TRBV27|.
CASSSIRWRGGEQYF
TGTGCCAGCAGTTCCATTCGTTGGCGTGGTGGCGAGCAGTACTTC
>TRBJ2-3|once|TRBV7-9|TRBD2
CASSLVLAGDTQYF
TGTGCCAGCAGCTTAGTTCTAGCGGGCGATACGCAGTATTTT
>TRBJ2-1|.|TRBV11-2|TRBD2
CASSARGGSSYNEQFF
TGTGCCAGCAGCGCCCGGGGCGGGAGTAGCTACAATGAGCAGTTCTTC
>TRBJ1-3|.|TRBV7-9|.
CASSQGTGNTIYF
TGTGCCAGCAGCCAGGGGACTGGAAACACCATATATTTT
>TRBJ2-1|.|TRBV29-1|TRBD2
CSSLGLAGENEQFF
TGCAGCAGTCTCGGACTAGCGGGAGAGAATGAGCAGTTCTTC
>TRBJ2-1|.|TRBV5-1|.
CASSLEPTVGASDEQFF
TGCGCCAGCAGCTTGGAACCGACAGTGGGGGCCTCCGATGAGCAGTTCTTC
>TRBJ2-7|.|TRBV18|.
CASSPVVEPYEQYF
TGTGCCAGCTCACCAGTGGTGGAGCCCTACGAGCAGTACTTC
>TRBJ2-7|.|TRBV19|TRBD1
CASSSGTGLYEQYF
TGTGCCAGTAGTAGCGGGACAGGGCTCTACGAGCAGTACTTC
>TRBJ2-3|.|TRBV13|TRBD2
CASSFSPGTSVPDTQYF
TGTGCCAGCAGCTTTTCCCCCGGGACTAGCGTCCCAGATACGCAGTATTTT
>TRBJ2-7|.|TRBV7-8|TRBD1
CASSLALDRGNEQYF
TGTGCCAGCAGCTTAGCGCTTGACAGGGGGAACGAGCAGTACTTC
>TRBJ2-7|.|TRBV27|.
CASSVIGSNDEQYF
TGTGCCAGCAGTGTGATCGGTAGTAACGACGAGCAGTACTTC
>TRBJ2-4|.|TRBV13|.
CASSHAGQNIQYF
TGTGCCAGCAGTCATGCCGGGCAAAACATTCAGTACTTC
>TRBJ2-7|.|TRBV6-1|TRBD2
CASSEASGAYEQYF
TGTGCCAGCAGTGAAGCTAGCGGGGCCTACGAGCAGTACTTC
>TRBJ1-2|once|TRBV27|.
CASADSSWGGYTF
TGTGCCAGCGCGGACAGCTCCTGGGGGGGCTACACCTTC
>TRBJ2-1|.|TRBV5-8|.
CASSLTWGRRGEQFF
TGTGCCAGCAGCTTGACCTGGGGGAGGAGGGGTGAGCAGTTCTTC
>TRBJ2-7|few|TRBV5-1|.
CASSLERGMDEQYF
TGCGCCAGCAGCTTGGAACGGGGAATGGACGAGCAGTACTTC
>TRBJ1-4|.|TRBV11-2|.
CASSLRQDEKLFF
TGTGCCAGCAGCCTTAGACAGGACGAAAAACTGTTTTTT
>TRBJ1-1|.|TRBV5-4|.
CASSFRMNTEAFF
TGTGCCAGCAGCTTCCGGATGAACACTGAAGCTTTCTTT
>TRBJ2-3|.|TRBV7-2|.
CASSPHSTSTDTQYF
TGTGCCAGCAGCCCCCACAGCACCTCCACAGATACGCAGTATTTT
>TRBJ2-1|.|TRBV11-1|.
CASSLDSAYNEQFF
TGTGCCAGCAGCTTAGACTCGGCCTACAATGAGCAGTTCTTC
>TRBJ2-2|once|TRBV6-5|.
CASSYSGESGELFF
TGTGCCAGCAGTTACTCGGGAGAGAGCGGGGAGCTGTTTTTT
>TRBJ1-1|.|TRBV11-1|.
CASSLDGGSASTEAFF
TGTGCCAGCAGCTTAGATGGAGGATCTGCGAGCACTGAAGCTTTCTTT
>TRBJ2-3|.|TRBV27|TRBD2
CASSLGSGGVTQYF
TGTGCCAGCAGTTTGGGTAGCGGGGGGGTTACGCAGTATTTT
>TRBJ2-7|.|TRBV5-8|.
CASSLMSGGFFYEQYF
TGTGCCAGCAGCTTAATGTCCGGGGGCTTCTTCTACGAGCAGTACTTC
>TRBJ2-3|.|TRBV5-1|TRBD2
CASSLSPLAGDDTQYF
TGCGCCAGCAGCTTGTCACCCCTAGCGGGAGACGATACGCAGTATTTT
>TRBJ2-1|.|TRBV7-8|TRBD2
CAGSFAAWSGTSGRARWSEQFF
TGTGCCGGCAGCTTCGCCGCTTGGTCCGGGACTAGCGGGAGGGCCCGGTGGAGTGAGCAGTTCTTC
>TRBJ2-7|.|TRBV7-6|.
CASSESYEQYF
TGTGCCAGCAGTGAAAGCTACGAGCAGTACTTC
>TRBJ2-5|once|TRBV13|TRBD1
CASSWDGQGETQYF
TGTGCCAGCAGCTGGGATGGACAGGGGGAGACCCAGTACTTC
>TRBJ2-3|.|TRBV7-9|TRBD1
CASSLIQLQGIGIDTQYF
TGTGCCAGCAGCTTGATCCAACTACAGGGGATAGGTATAGATACGCAGTATTTT
>TRBJ2-5|.|TRBV2|.
CASSEDLTGYKTQYF
TGTGCCAGCAGTGAAGATCTGACGGGTTATAAGACCCAGTACTTC
>TRBJ2-7|.|TRBV27|.
CATQGSSYEQYF
TGTGCCACCCAGGGGAGCTCCTACGAGCAGTACTTC
>TRBJ2-7|few|TRBV30|.
CAWSVGLAPTYEQYF
TGTGCCTGGAGTGTAGGGCTAGCGCCGACCTACGAGCAGTACTTC
>TRBJ2-2|.|TRBV29-1|TRBD1
CSVDSDRVVGELFF
TGCAGCGTTGACTCAGACAGGGTTGTCGGGGAGCTGTTTTTT
>TRBJ1-5|.|TRBV5-6|TRBD1
CASSSHGQGGQPQHF
TGTGCCAGCAGCAGCCATGGACAGGGCGGGCAGCCCCAGCATTTT
>TRBJ2-1|.|TRBV10-3|.
CAISESRTANYNEQFF
TGTGCCATCAGTGAGTCGCGGACAGCTAACTACAATGAGCAGTTCTTC
>TRBJ2-1|.|TRBV19|.
CASSILSGSYNEQFF
TGTGCCAGTAGTATTTTGAGCGGGTCCTACAATGAGCAGTTCTTC
>TRBJ2-1|.|TRBV5-1|.
CASIGPLNEQFF
TGCGCCAGCATCGGCCCATTAAATGAGCAGTTCTTC
>TRBJ2-7|few|TRBV19|.
CASSIGVGAIYEQYF
TGTGCCAGTAGTATCGGAGTGGGGGCTATCTACGAGCAGTACTTC
>TRBJ2-7|.|TRBV5-8|.
CASSVDHYEQYF
TGTGCCAGCAGCGTCGACCACTACGAGCAGTACTTC
>TRBJ2-7|few|TRBV7-9|.
CASSAALVAYEQYF
TGTGCCAGCAGCGCTGCCCTGGTGGCCTACGAGCAGTACTTC
>TRBJ2-1|.|TRBV9|.
CASSLPAPGQFF
TGTGCCAGCAGCCTTCCGGCCCCAGGGCAGTTCTTC
>TRBJ1-2|.|TRBV11-3|.
CASRNDRTYGYTF
TGTGCCAGCAGAAACGACCGGACTTATGGCTACACCTTC